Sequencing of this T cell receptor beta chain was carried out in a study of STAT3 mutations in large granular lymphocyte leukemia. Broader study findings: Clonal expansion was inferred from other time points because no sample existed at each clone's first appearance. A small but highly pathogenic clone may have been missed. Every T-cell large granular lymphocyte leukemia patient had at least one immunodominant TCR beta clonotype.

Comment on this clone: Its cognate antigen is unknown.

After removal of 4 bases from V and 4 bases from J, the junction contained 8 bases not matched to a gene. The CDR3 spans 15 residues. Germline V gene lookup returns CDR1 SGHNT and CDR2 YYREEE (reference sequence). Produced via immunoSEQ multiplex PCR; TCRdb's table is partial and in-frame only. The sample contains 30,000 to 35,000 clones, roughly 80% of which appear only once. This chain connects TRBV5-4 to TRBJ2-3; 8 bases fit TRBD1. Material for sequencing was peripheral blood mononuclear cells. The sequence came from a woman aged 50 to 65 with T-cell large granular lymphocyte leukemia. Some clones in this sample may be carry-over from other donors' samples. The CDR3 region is CASSPRTGKADTQYF. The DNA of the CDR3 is TGTGCCAGCAGCCCGAGGACAGGGAAGGCAGATACGCAGTATTTT.